This TCR beta chain originates from a study of cytomegalovirus exposure and HLA in healthy donors. Primers: 60 Vbeta forward and 13 Jbeta reverse. Libraries were prepared by immunoSEQ multiplex PCR; TCRdb keeps only in-frame clonotypes and omits some of them. This sample yields about 120,000 clones, of which roughly 82% are seen a single time; around 1.6% belongs to the top ten. The V end lost 1 base, the J end lost 4 bases, and 10 bases lay between the germline ends. This CDR3 contains 15 residues. Germline CDR1 is SGHTA and CDR2 is FQGNSA. The sequence was collected from a woman in her late teens or twenties in good health and CMV-seronegative. V usage is TRBV7-2 and J usage is TRBJ1-4; TRBD1 is a possible D gene (6 bases). Sequenced input: PBMCs. The DNA for the CDR3 is TGTGCCAGCAGCTTAGGGACAGCACTTAATGAAAAACTGTTTTTT. Amino acids: CASSLGTALNEKLFF.